This T cell receptor beta chain was recovered during a study of T cells after posttransplantation cyclophosphamide. Study-wide findings and caveats: Donor-recipient repertoire similarity was low at 1-2 months, rising over year one. TRB overlap between skin or GI tissue T cells and blood was limited.

Controls had myeloablative marrow grafts with methotrexate and calcineurin inhibitor, sampled at 1 year. This clone is large within its sample. Its antigen is as yet unknown. Using immunoSEQ multiplex PCR, the repertoire was profiled, and TCRdb retains in-frame clones only, with some absent. The sample includes 3,000 to 4,000 clones, 70% to 75% of them seen just once. Trimming took off 8 bases at V and 5 bases at J, with 16 bases between the two ends. Looked up from germline, CDR1 is MNHEY and CDR2 is SVGAGI. The CDR3 covers 13 residues. This TCR derives from a female patient aged 45-60 years who received an allogeneic stem cell transplant from an unrelated donor, was CMV-positive, and had acute and chronic GVHD. Some T cells may trace back to the graft donor. V usage is TRBV6-5 and J usage is TRBJ2-7, with D possibly matching TRBD1 (7 bases). The sample was PBMCs, taken after allogeneic stem cell transplant with calcineurin inhibitor and methotrexate. Here the CDR3 reads CASGQGGPNEQYF. CDR3 sequence (DNA): TGTGCCAGCGGCCAGGGGGGTCCCAACGAGCAGTACTTC.